The next 10 T cell receptor beta chains were all read from a single sample in a study of OX40 agonist ivuxolimab in advanced cancers. Measured with immunoSEQ multiplex PCR; TCRdb has only the in-frame clones, and not every one. Among tens of thousands of clones listed, about 82% were seen once. The sample in question was CD4+ or CD8+ T cells sorted from blood, obtained in a trial of the OX40 agonist ivuxolimab. Every receptor here comes from an adult with an advanced solid tumor such as melanoma, head and neck, liver or kidney cancer.

V gene TRBV1 combines with J gene TRBJ2-7; no check of the table's D call, TRBD1, against the DNA was made. TRBV1 is designated a pseudogene. This CDR3 region has 16 residues. In DNA form, the CDR3 reads TGCACCAGCAGCCAGGACCGGGCTCCTGGGGCGTACGAGCAGTACGTC. Amino acid sequence: CTSSQDRAPGAYEQYV.

This clone was observed a single time. The chain uses TRBV6-4 and TRBJ2-5; maybe TRBD1 (6 bases). The CDR3 covers 17 residues. The V end was cut by 6 bases, the J end by 0 bases, with 20 bases between. Germline lookup yields CDR1 MRHNA and CDR2 SNTAGT. The CDR3 nucleotides read TGTGCCAGCAGCCTACCCAACAGGGTGGGGTACCAAGAGACCCAGTACTTC. Its translation is CASSLPNRVGYQETQYF.

The V and J genes are TRBV28 and TRBJ1-1, with no clear D. Trimming left V 6 bases short and J 4 bases short, with 12 bases between. CDR1 MDHEN and CDR2 SYDVKM come from the germline V gene. The CDR3 extends over 13 amino acids. The CDR3 is CASSPDRLTEAFF. DNA for the CDR3: TGTGCCAGCAGCCCCGACCGGCTCACTGAAGCTTTCTTT.

This clone has just a few counts. The chain combines TRBV2 with TRBJ1-1, with D possibly TRBD1 on 5 matching bases. V was clipped by 5 bases and J by 5 bases, with 15 bases between them. Germline lookup yields CDR1 SNHLY and CDR2 FYNNEI. This CDR3 is built from 14 residues. The DNA for the CDR3 is TGTGCCAGCAGTACTTTTCTCGGGGGAACTGAAGCTTTCTTT. It translates to CASSTFLGGTEAFF.

The chain joins TRBV7-2 to TRBJ1-2, with 7 bases that match TRBD1. The CDR3 spans 16 residues. Losses at the gene ends were 3 bases for V and 0 bases for J; bases not matched to a gene: 7. The germline CDR1 and CDR2 sequences are SGHTA and FQGNSA. The DNA for the CDR3 is TGTGCCAGCAGCTTCTTGACAGGGTCGTCTAACTATGGCTACACCTTC. This codes for CASSFLTGSSNYGYTF.

The chain carries TRBV7-9 and TRBJ1-1; maybe TRBD1 (5 bases). The CDR3 runs to 13 residues. Germline CDR1 reads SEHNR; CDR2 reads FQNEAQ (reference sequence). V was shortened by 5 bases and J by 1 base, with 8 bases between the two germline ends. CDR3 bases: TGTGCCAGCAGCACGACAGCGAACACTGAAGCTTTCTTT. Protein sequence: CASSTTANTEAFF.

The chain has TRBV6-5 and TRBJ1-1; D might be TRBD1 (5 bases). CDR1 and CDR2 from the germline V gene are MNHEY and SVGAGI. CDR3 length: 15 residues. The V gene lost 3 bases and the J gene lost 1 base, with 12 bases spanning the gap. The CDR3 DNA is TGTGCCAGCAGTTATTTTGGACAACGGAACACTGAAGCTTTCTTT. Translated: CASSYFGQRNTEAFF.

The count of this clone is one. The rearrangement joins TRBV5-5 to TRBJ1-1, with a weak D call TRBD1 (5 bases). Germline V CDR1 and CDR2: SGHKS, YYEKEE (reference sequence). The CDR3 is made up of 16 amino acids. Trimming stripped 4 bases from V and 0 bases from J, with 16 bases between. The CDR3 is CASSRLVTDMNTEAFF. The CDR3 DNA reads TGTGCCAGCAGCCGCTTGGTGACAGACATGAACACTGAAGCTTTCTTT.

This chain links TRBV2 with TRBJ2-2; D perhaps matches TRBD2 (5 bases). The CDR3 has 14 residues. The germline V gene encodes CDR1 SNHLY and CDR2 FYNNEI. Trimming pared 4 bases from V and 5 bases from J, leaving 11 bases between. The CDR3 region is CASSVVLETGELFF. The CDR3 coding sequence is TGTGCCAGCAGTGTTGTACTAGAGACCGGGGAGCTGTTTTTT.

As DNA, the CDR3 is TGCAGCGTTGAATACGGAGGCCGGATGGGCACTGAAGCTTTCTTT. This gives the protein CSVEYGGRMGTEAFF. The chain has TRBV29-1 and TRBJ1-1; D is ambiguous. V was shortened by 2 bases and J by 4 bases, with 17 bases between the two germline ends. The CDR3 totals 15 residues. Germline V lookup: CDR1 SQVTM, CDR2 ANQGSEA.